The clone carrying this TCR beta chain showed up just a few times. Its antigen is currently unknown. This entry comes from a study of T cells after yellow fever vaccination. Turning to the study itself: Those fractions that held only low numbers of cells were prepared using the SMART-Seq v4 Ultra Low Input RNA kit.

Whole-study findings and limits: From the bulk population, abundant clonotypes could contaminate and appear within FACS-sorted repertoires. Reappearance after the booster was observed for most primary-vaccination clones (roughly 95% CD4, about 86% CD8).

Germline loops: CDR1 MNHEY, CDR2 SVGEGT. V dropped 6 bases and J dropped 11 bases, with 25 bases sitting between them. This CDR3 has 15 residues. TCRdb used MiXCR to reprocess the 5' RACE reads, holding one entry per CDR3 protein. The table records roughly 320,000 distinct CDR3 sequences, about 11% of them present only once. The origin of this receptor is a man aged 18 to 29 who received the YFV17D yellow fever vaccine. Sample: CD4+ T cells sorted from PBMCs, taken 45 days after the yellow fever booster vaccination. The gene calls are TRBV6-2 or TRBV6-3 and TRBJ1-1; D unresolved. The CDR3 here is CASSHDPGLRVTAFF. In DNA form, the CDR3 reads TGTGCCAGCAGCCATGATCCCGGACTAAGAGTGACCGCTTTCTTT.